The rows below give T cell receptor beta chains drawn from one sample of a study of CD8+ T cells in alopecia areata. The data were produced by immunoSEQ multiplex PCR, yet TCRdb's version contains in-frame clones alone and is incomplete. The sample has a few hundred thousand clones; about 61% are singletons. Sequenced material: CD8+ T cells sorted from blood. The receptor set was obtained from a human donor in good health. CDR3s include the opening cysteine and the closing phenylalanine or tryptophan. The D gene is left open where the match is weak. Size is stated for part of the rows, as once, few or many counts, or as a class when the clone is expanded.

j_gene | abundance | d_gene | v_gene | CDR3nt | CDR3aa
TRBJ2-5 | . | . | TRBV25-1 | TGTGCCAGCAGTGAAGGGTCTGGGCCGGGGGAGACCCAGTACTTC | CASSEGSGPGETQYF
TRBJ1-1 | . | . | TRBV5-6 | TGTGCCAGCAGCCCCGACATGAACACTGAAGCTTTCTTT | CASSPDMNTEAFF
TRBJ1-6 | . | . | TRBV9 | TGTGCCAGCAGCCCCCGGGACGGCTATAATTCACCCCTCCACTTT | CASSPRDGYNSPLHF
TRBJ1-5 | . | . | TRBV5-1 | TGCGCCAGCAGGTTGGATGCCAGCAATCAGCCCCAGCATTTT | CASRLDASNQPQHF
TRBJ2-7 | . | . | TRBV7-8 | TGTGCCAGCAGCCACACCCTTCCCGGCGAGCAGTACTTC | CASSHTLPGEQYF
TRBJ2-7 | few | . | TRBV27 | TGTGCCAGCAGTTTATCACAGCAAACTATCTACGAGCAGTACTTC | CASSLSQQTIYEQYF
TRBJ2-7 | few | . | TRBV7-9 | TGTGCCAGCGCGAATACAGTCCACGAGCAGTACTTC | CASANTVHEQYF
TRBJ1-1 | . | . | TRBV15 | TGTGCCACCACTGAGAGATTGAACACTGAAGCTTTCTTT | CATTERLNTEAFF
TRBJ2-2 | . | . | TRBV29-1 | TGCAGCGTTCCTCTGGGCACCGGGGAGCTGTTTTTT | CSVPLGTGELFF
TRBJ1-2 | . | . | TRBV9 | TGTGCCAGCAGTCAAAAGGCTGTGGACGGCTATGGCTACACCTTC | CASSQKAVDGYGYTF
TRBJ1-1 | many | . | TRBV19 | TGTGCCAGTAGTATAGGGTGGCAGGGGAACACTGAAGCTTTCTTT | CASSIGWQGNTEAFF
TRBJ1-4 | few | . | TRBV6-5 | TGTGCCAGCAGTTACTCAGTTGGTACTAATGAAAAACTGTTTTTT | CASSYSVGTNEKLFF
TRBJ2-7 | . | TRBD2 | TRBV7-9 | TGTGCCAGCAGCTCGGGACTAGCGGGGGAAGGCTACGAGCAGTACTTC | CASSSGLAGEGYEQYF